This T cell receptor beta chain appears in the sequencing data of a study of blood T cell repertoires in COVID-19. Study-wide context: COVID-19 samples, acute and convalescent, were from the United States, Italy and Spain. From T cells, B-cell-depleted T cells, or PBMCs came the material, which was cDNA or gDNA.

V lost 1 base and J lost 3, with 10 bases in between. CDR3 length: 15 residues. CDR1 and CDR2 (germline): SGDLS, YYNGEE. As originally analysed: Using reference gene primer amplification, nucleated cell counts were estimated. Libraries were prepared by immunoSEQ multiplex PCR; TCRdb keeps only in-frame clonotypes and omits some of them. That table gives V, J and clone size, and the DNA gave D and trimming. In the table there are roughly 260,000 clones, approximately 86% of which are singletons. The genes are TRBV9 and TRBJ1-4; D gene uncertain. The sequenced sample was peripheral blood. The TCR was taken from a woman in her forties or fifties who had recovered from COVID-19. The CDR3 loop is CASSVSPRSNEKLFF. In DNA form, the CDR3 reads TGTGCCAGCAGCGTAAGTCCTAGGTCTAATGAAAAACTGTTTTTT. The variable domain in full, completed from reference TRBV9 and TRBJ1-4, reads DSGVTQTPKHLITATGQRVTLRCSPRSGDLSVYWYQQSLDQGLQFLIQYYNGEERAKGNILERFSAQQFPDLHSELNLSSLELGDSALYFCASSVSPRSNEKLFFGSGTQLSVL.